The table lists the clone carrying this T cell receptor (beta chain) with many counts. Trimming shortened V by 3 bases and J by 4 bases, and 15 bases separated the two germline ends. The CDR3 is 14 amino acids. Germline lookup yields CDR1 DFQATT and CDR2 SNEGSKA (reference sequence). These data are taken from a study of T cells in Graves' hyperthyroidism and ophthalmopathy. RNA transcripts were the template for amplifying TCR beta CDR3 regions. First-round RT-PCR targeting the TCR CDR3 was performed with the HTBI primer set. Via MiXCR, TCRdb re-called the multiplex PCR reads, giving one row per CDR3 protein. Of some 560,000 distinct CDR3 sequences in the sample, 15% to 17% were seen once.

The sequence came from a woman aged 30 to 39 with Graves' hyperthyroidism. This rearrangement joins TRBV20-1 to TRBJ1-2; D remains unclear. The sample taken for sequencing was blood. The CDR3 DNA reads as TGCAGTGCTAGCCTCCCCCGGGCCGTCTATGGCTACACCTTC. Its translation is CSASLPRAVYGYTF.